This entry lists 9 T cell receptor beta chains sequenced from one sample in a study of cytomegalovirus exposure and HLA in healthy donors. Both 60 Vbeta primers and 13 Jbeta primers went into the PCR. Profiling relied on immunoSEQ multiplex PCR, and the TCRdb table lists in-frame clones only, not all of them. The sample lists 110,000 to 150,000 clones; around 80% were seen once. The sequenced material came from PBMCs. These receptors were collected from a boy between 2 and 10 years old in good health and CMV-seronegative.

Written as DNA, the CDR3 is TGTGCCAGCAGCCTCCACCGACTAGCGGGAGTGACCGGGGAGCTGTTTTTT. As protein: CASSLHRLAGVTGELFF. V is TRBV9 and J is TRBJ2-2; 12 bases map to TRBD2. Germline lookup yields CDR1 SGDLS and CDR2 YYNGEE. Unmatched junction bases numbered 9, after V lost 4 bases and J lost 5 bases. This CDR3 is 17 amino acids long.

In DNA form, the CDR3 reads TGTGCCAGCAGTGATGGACTAGCGGAACAAGAGACCCAGTACTTC. Translated: CASSDGLAEQETQYF. The rearrangement joins TRBV25-1 to TRBJ2-5; TRBD2 matches 10 bases. This CDR3 spans 15 amino acids. The V gene's germline CDR1 is MGHDK and CDR2 SYGVNS. J gave up 2 bases and V 3 bases, and 3 bases lay outside the gene matches.

This clone was counted only a few times. V usage is TRBV28 and J usage is TRBJ1-2, with D possibly being TRBD1 (5 bases). Germline values: CDR1 MDHEN, CDR2 SYDVKM. V lost 6 bases and J 4 bases, leaving 15 bases between the germline ends. The CDR3 runs 14 residues. CDR3 protein: CASSFFQGGYGYTF. For the CDR3, the DNA is TGTGCCAGCAGCTTTTTCCAGGGTGGCTATGGCTACACCTTC.

The genes are TRBV2 and TRBJ2-7; perhaps TRBD2 as D (6 bases). Between the trimmed V and J ends, which lost 7 bases and 0 bases, there was a span of 10 bases. The CDR3 totals 13 residues. In germline, CDR1 is SNHLY, CDR2 FYNNEI. The CDR3: CASTGGHSYEQYF. The CDR3 coding sequence is TGTGCCAGCACCGGAGGGCACTCCTACGAGCAGTACTTC.

The chain carries TRBV7-2 and TRBJ2-1; 9 bases map to TRBD2. Trimming took 5 bases from V and 9 from J; bases not matched to a gene: 8. The CDR3 has 14 residues. The V gene's germline CDR1 is SGHTA and CDR2 FQGNSA. CDR3 loop: CASSAGGWPGEQFF. The CDR3 coding sequence is TGTGCCAGCAGCGCGGGAGGGTGGCCCGGTGAGCAGTTCTTC. Looking up the rest from reference TRBV7-2 and TRBJ2-1 gives the full variable domain: GAGVSQSPSNKVTEKGKDVELRCDPISGHTALYWYRQSLGQGLEFLIYFQGNSAPDKSGLPSDRFSAERTGGSVSTLTIQRTQQEDSAVYLCASSAGGWPGEQFFGPGTRLTVL.

The chain couples TRBV29-1 to TRBJ2-1, with 7 nucleotides matching TRBD2. The CDR3 is made up of 15 amino acids. V lost 2 bases and J lost 6; bases outside the gene matches: 10. CDR1 and CDR2 from the germline V gene are SQVTM and ANQGSEA. The chain's CDR3 is CSVEYVGGRRNEQFF. The CDR3 DNA sequence: TGCAGCGTTGAATATGTTGGCGGGAGACGCAATGAGCAGTTCTTC.

The J gene is TRBJ1-5, the V gene TRBV28, with D maybe TRBD1 (6 bases). The CDR3 spans 16 residues. V lost 6 bases and J 2 bases, leaving 17 bases between the germline ends. Germline-derived CDR1 and CDR2 are MDHEN and SYDVKM. CDR3 bases: TGTGCCAGCAGCCCGGGGAGGGGGGCGGGCAATCAGCCCCAGCATTTT. This encodes CASSPGRGAGNQPQHF.

The table lists this clone with a count of one. The V call is TRBV19, the J call TRBJ1-2; D gene unclear. The germline CDR1 and CDR2 sequences are LNHDA and SQIVND (reference sequence). V lost 5 bases to trimming and J lost 3 bases, with 13 bases between them. The CDR3 extends over 14 amino acids. The CDR3: CASSPALRDYGYTF. DNA for the CDR3: TGTGCCAGTAGTCCCGCCTTGCGAGACTATGGCTACACCTTC. The whole variable domain, filled in from reference TRBV19 and TRBJ1-2, reads DGGITQSPKYLFRKEGQNVTLSCEQNLNHDAMYWYRQDPGQGLRLIYYSQIVNDFQKGDIAEGYSVSREKKESFPLTVTSAQKNPTAFYLCASSPALRDYGYTFGSGTRLTVV.

CDR3 DNA: TGCAGCGCGCCCCGACTAGCGGGGTACCATGAGCAGTTCTTC. It specifies CSAPRLAGYHEQFF. The chain couples TRBV29-1 to TRBJ2-1; TRBD2 aligns across 11 bases. This CDR3 is built from 14 residues. Germline CDR1 SQVTM, CDR2 ANQGSEA. Losses at the gene ends were 7 bases for V and 8 bases for J; bases not matched to a gene: 10.